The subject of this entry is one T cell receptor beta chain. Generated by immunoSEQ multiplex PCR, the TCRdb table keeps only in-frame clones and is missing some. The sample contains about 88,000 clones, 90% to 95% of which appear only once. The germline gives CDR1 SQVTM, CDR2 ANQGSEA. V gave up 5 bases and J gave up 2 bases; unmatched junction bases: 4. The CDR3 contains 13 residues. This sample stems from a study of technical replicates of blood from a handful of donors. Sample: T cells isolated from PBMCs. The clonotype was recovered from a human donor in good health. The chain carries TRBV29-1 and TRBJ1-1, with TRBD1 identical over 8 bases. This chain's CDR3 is CSVSGQVNTEAFF. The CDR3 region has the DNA TGCAGCGTTTCGGGACAGGTTAACACTGAAGCTTTCTTT.